A selection of T cell receptor beta chains follows, all from one sample in a study of T cells in Graves' hyperthyroidism and ophthalmopathy. MiXCR, applied by TCRdb to the multiplex PCR reads, yields one record per CDR3 protein. This sample has some 500,000 distinct CDR3 sequences, with roughly 14% found just once. The material sequenced was blood. Source of these receptors: a woman aged 18-29 years with Graves' hyperthyroidism. CDR3s include the opening cysteine and the closing phenylalanine or tryptophan. A D gene is named only where the DNA matches it firmly. Expanded clones get a size class; other rows say once, few or many, or leave the size out.

v_call,j_call,d_call,clone_size,cdr3_nt,cdr3_aa
TRBV27,TRBJ2-7,.,many,TGTGCCAGCAGCCGGGGGAGAGAGCAGTACTTC,CASSRGREQYF
TRBV10-3,TRBJ2-7,TRBD2,many,TGTGCCATCAAGGTGACTAGCGGGAACTACGAGCAGTACTTC,CAIKVTSGNYEQYF
TRBV3-1,TRBJ2-1,TRBD2,.,TGTGCCGGCAGCCAAGACCCCCGGGGGCTAGCGGGTATGTACAATGAGCAGTTCTTC,CAGSQDPRGLAGMYNEQFF
TRBV19,TRBJ1-1,TRBD1,.,TGTGCCAGTAGTGCGGACAGGACGAACACTGAAGCTTTCTTT,CASSADRTNTEAFF
TRBV27,TRBJ2-3,.,.,TGTGCCAGCAGTTTATTAGGTCAGGGGAGCACAGATACGCAGTATTTT,CASSLLGQGSTDTQYF
TRBV2,TRBJ1-1,.,many,TGTGCCAGCAGTGGGCAGGGGAACACTGAAGCTTTCTTT,CASSGQGNTEAFF
TRBV27,TRBJ2-5,.,many,TGTGCCAGCAGTCCCCCCGAAGGGGCCCAGTACTTC,CASSPPEGAQYF
TRBV9,TRBJ1-1,.,.,TGTGCCAGCAGCGCCCTTACGTGGGACACTGAAGCTTTCTTT,CASSALTWDTEAFF
TRBV28,TRBJ1-6,.,.,TGTGCCAGCAGACCCGGAGGACAGATTTATAATTCACCCCTCCACTTT,CASRPGGQIYNSPLHF
TRBV3-1,TRBJ2-5,.,many,TGTGCCAGCAGCCAAGAGGCCCCCTACCAAGAGACCCAGTACTTC,CASSQEAPYQETQYF
TRBV12-3/TRBV12-4,TRBJ1-6,.,many,TGTGCCAGCAGTTCCGGTGGGGGGTATGGATCACCCCTCCACTTT,CASSSGGGYGSPLHF
TRBV4-1,TRBJ1-2,.,many,TGCGCCAGCAGCCAAGAATTGGGACGGATGAGAGCTAACTATGGCTACACCTTC,CASSQELGRMRANYGYTF
TRBV27,TRBJ2-1,TRBD2,many,TGTGCCAGCAGTTTTGGACTAGCGGGAGGAAATTACTACAATGAGCAGTTCTTC,CASSFGLAGGNYYNEQFF
TRBV6-4,TRBJ1-2,TRBD1,few,TGTGCCAGCAGTGAGTCCCGGACAGGGGGGTTCTATGGCTACACCTTC,CASSESRTGGFYGYTF
TRBV14,TRBJ1-2,.,many,TGTGCCAGCAGCGTACTAAACGCCGGGGTAGAGTATGGCTACACCTTC,CASSVLNAGVEYGYTF
TRBV30,TRBJ2-5,.,many,TGTGCCTGGAGTATTGGGGGCCAGGAGACCCAGTACTTC,CAWSIGGQETQYF
TRBV7-9,TRBJ2-1,TRBD2,many,TGTGCCAGCAGTTCAGGACTAGCGGGAACGAGCGAGCAGTTCTTC,CASSSGLAGTSEQFF
TRBV20-1,TRBJ2-3,TRBD2,many,TGCAGTGCTCCAGGACTAGCGGGGATCACAGATACGCAGTATTTT,CSAPGLAGITDTQYF
TRBV4-2,TRBJ1-1,.,many,TGTGCCAGCAGCCTCACGGCCGAGGGATACACTGAAGCTTTCTTT,CASSLTAEGYTEAFF
TRBV5-1,TRBJ2-3,.,many,TGCGCCAGCAGGCTTTTGGAGCCGAGCACAGATACGCAGTATTTT,CASRLLEPSTDTQYF
TRBV27,TRBJ1-6,.,many,TGTGCCAGCAGCCTCCTGAGGTCACCCCTCCACTTT,CASSLLRSPLHF
TRBV6-1,TRBJ1-5,.,many,TGTGCCAGCAGTGGCTTCAATCAGCCCCAGCATTTT,CASSGFNQPQHF
TRBV12-5,TRBJ1-5,.,.,TGTGCTAGTGTTAATGGGACGCGGAATCAGCCCCAGCATTTT,CASVNGTRNQPQHF
TRBV12-3/TRBV12-4,TRBJ1-5,TRBD1,many,TGTGCCAGCCAGGCATGGCAGGGGGGCAATCAGCCCCAGCATTTT,CASQAWQGGNQPQHF
TRBV7-2,TRBJ1-1,.,few,TGTGCCAGCAGCTTAACAGGGAGAGTTACCCTGAACACTGAAGCTTCCTTT,CASSLTGRVTLNTEASF
TRBV19,TRBJ1-5,.,few,TGTGCCAGTAGTATAGGGGGCGACGTGCCCCAGCATTTT,CASSIGGDVPQHF
TRBV20-1,TRBJ2-5,TRBD2,many,TGCAGTGTTGTAGCGGGAGGGCCGGAGACCCAGTACTTC,CSVVAGGPETQYF
TRBV25-1,TRBJ2-1,TRBD1,.,TGTGCCAGCAGTGGCTCTACAGGGGTATACAATGAGCAGTTCTTC,CASSGSTGVYNEQFF
TRBV20-1,TRBJ2-1,.,many,TGCAGTGCCGGCACGAGGAACAGAGAGCAGTTCTTC,CSAGTRNREQFF
TRBV12-3/TRBV12-4,TRBJ2-1,TRBD2,.,TGTGCCAGCAGGAATAGCGGGACCTCCTACAATGAGCAGTTCTTC,CASRNSGTSYNEQFF
TRBV18,TRBJ2-1,.,many,TGTGCCAGCTCACCTAATGGCCCGGTCTCCTACAATGAGCAGTTCTTC,CASSPNGPVSYNEQFF
TRBV27,TRBJ2-7,TRBD1,.,TGTGCCAGCAGTTTATCCGGGACAGGGACCTACGAGCAGTACTTC,CASSLSGTGTYEQYF
TRBV29-1,TRBJ2-1,TRBD2,few,TGCAGCGTTGAGCCTAGCGGGAGTAATGAGCAGTTCTTC,CSVEPSGSNEQFF
TRBV30,TRBJ1-2,.,many,TGTGCCTGGATTCTCCTGCCAGGGAGGAATGGCTACACCTTC,CAWILLPGRNGYTF
TRBV12-3/TRBV12-4,TRBJ1-2,.,.,TGTGCCAGCAGTTCCCATCAGTATGGCTACACCTTC,CASSSHQYGYTF
TRBV10-2,TRBJ2-3,TRBD1,.,TGCGCCAGCGCGGGCGGGACAGGGACAGATACGCAGTATTTT,CASAGGTGTDTQYF
TRBV10-2,TRBJ1-5,TRBD1,.,TGCGCCAGCAGTGCCGGACAGGGTAAAAGTCAGCCCCAGCATTTT,CASSAGQGKSQPQHF
TRBV6-1,TRBJ2-7,TRBD1,many,TGTGCCAGCAGCACGGGACAGGGGCTAATAGAGCAGTACTTC,CASSTGQGLIEQYF
TRBV7-2,TRBJ2-1,TRBD2,.,TGTGCCAGCAGCTTACTCCGACTAGCGGGAGGGCCCCTGGTAGATGAGCAGTTCTTC,CASSLLRLAGGPLVDEQFF
TRBV6-1,TRBJ2-1,TRBD2,many,TGTGCCAGCACCAGGGAAACTAGCGCCTCCTACAATGAGCAGTTCTTC,CASTRETSASYNEQFF
TRBV19,TRBJ2-7,TRBD1,few,TGTGCCAGTAGTTTCCCCGGGACAGGGAACGAGCAGTACTTC,CASSFPGTGNEQYF
TRBV20-1,TRBJ2-1,TRBD2,many,TGCAGTGCTCCAAGCCCCACGGGACTAGCGACCTGGGATGAGCAGTTCTTC,CSAPSPTGLATWDEQFF
TRBV20-1,TRBJ2-3,TRBD2,few,TGCAGTGCTCCAGATTGGACTAGCACAAGCACAGATACGCAGTATTTT,CSAPDWTSTSTDTQYF
TRBV5-5,TRBJ1-2,.,many,TGTGCCAGCAGCCCCAGCGGGGGAACGGTCTATGGCTACACCTTC,CASSPSGGTVYGYTF
TRBV29-1,TRBJ2-7,TRBD2,many,TGCAGCGCCCGGCCCCGACTAGCGGGAGACGAGCAGTACTTC,CSARPRLAGDEQYF
TRBV18,TRBJ2-2,.,many,TGTGCCAGCTCAACGTTTGCCGACACCGGGGAGCTGTTTTTT,CASSTFADTGELFF
TRBV12-3/TRBV12-4,TRBJ1-2,.,many,TGTGCCAGCAGTTTACGGGACAAGGGGTTTAACTATGGCTACACCTTC,CASSLRDKGFNYGYTF
TRBV27,TRBJ2-5,TRBD2,many,TGTGCCAGCAAGGGGGTAGCGGGAATACAAGAGACCCAGTACTTC,CASKGVAGIQETQYF
TRBV19,TRBJ2-7,.,many,TGTGCCAGTAGCGAAAGGAGCTCCTACGAGCAGTACTTC,CASSERSSYEQYF
TRBV5-1,TRBJ2-5,TRBD2,.,TGCGCCAGCAGCTTGGATACTAGCGGGGTCCCTACAAGGCACTTC,CASSLDTSGVPTRHF
TRBV28,TRBJ1-4,.,many,TGTGCCAGCAGTTTGGGCGGCAATAATGAAAAACTGTTTTTT,CASSLGGNNEKLFF
TRBV20-1,TRBJ2-3,.,.,TGCAGTGCTGAACCATCCCCCACAGATACGCAGTATTTT,CSAEPSPTDTQYF
TRBV12-3/TRBV12-4,TRBJ1-4,.,many,TGTGCCAGCAGCGGGACATGGGATGAAAAACTGTTTTTT,CASSGTWDEKLFF
TRBV30,TRBJ1-6,.,many,TGTGCCTGGGGGAGCTCCTCACCCCTCCACTTT,CAWGSSSPLHF
TRBV29-1,TRBJ2-1,.,few,TGCAGCCCCACTCGCACAGGGGCGGGAAATGAGCAGTTCTTC,CSPTRTGAGNEQFF
TRBV29-1,TRBJ2-6,.,many,TGCAGCGTTGATACGGGGGCTGGGGCCAACGTCCTGACTTTC,CSVDTGAGANVLTF
TRBV5-1,TRBJ1-2,TRBD1,.,TGCGCCAGCAGCTGGGTGGACAGGGGGAACTATGGCTACACCTTC,CASSWVDRGNYGYTF